The 30 T cell receptor beta chains listed next were all sequenced from one sample in a study of T cell responses to AZD1222 COVID-19 vaccine. Only in-frame clones appear in the TCRdb table, and some are missing; sequencing was by immunoSEQ multiplex PCR. The sample includes about 130,000 clones, approximately 88% of them seen just once. Sequenced here: peripheral blood, sampled on day 0 of AZD1222 vaccination. The receptors derive from an adult in good health.

The J gene is TRBJ1-2, the V gene TRBV4-1, with D hard to call. The CDR3 extends over 14 amino acids. V gave up 0 bases and J gave up 2 bases, with 7 bases separating them. Germline V gene sequence: CDR1 MGHRA, CDR2 YSYEKL. CDR3 sequence (DNA): TGCGCCAGCAGCCAAGATGAGAGCAACTATGGCTACACCTTC. This codes for CASSQDESNYGYTF.

V and J are TRBV19 and TRBJ2-1, with 7 bases fitting TRBD1. The germline V gene has CDR1 LNHDA and CDR2 SQIVND (reference sequence). CDR3 length equals 17 residues. J lost 2 bases, V lost 0 bases, and 7 bases had no gene match. CDR3: CASSIDPKDRPYNEQFF. The DNA for the CDR3 is TGTGCCAGTAGTATAGATCCCAAGGACAGGCCCTACAATGAGCAGTTCTTC.

The gene calls are TRBV29-1 and TRBJ2-1; the D gene is possibly TRBD1 (5 bases). CDR1 and CDR2 (germline): SQVTM, ANQGSEA. This CDR3 region has 15 residues. The V end was cut by 4 bases, the J end by 6 bases, with 19 bases between. The CDR3 is CSVAWGALGGNEQFF. The CDR3 coding sequence is TGCAGCGTTGCGTGGGGCGCTTTGGGCGGCAATGAGCAGTTCTTC.

This chain links TRBV14 with TRBJ2-6; the match to TRBD1 covers 12 bases. CDR3 length: 20 residues. V lost 1 base to trimming and J lost 2 bases; unmatched junction nucleotides: 9. Per the germline V gene, CDR1 is SGHDN and CDR2 is FVKESK. The chain's CDR3 is CASSQGWGQGALTGANVLTF. The CDR3 DNA sequence: TGTGCCAGCAGCCAAGGGTGGGGACAGGGGGCGCTCACTGGGGCCAACGTCCTGACTTTC. Full variable domain (rest looked up from reference TRBV14 and TRBJ2-6): EAGVTQFPSHSVIEKGQTVTLRCDPISGHDNLYWYRRVMGKEIKFLLHFVKESKQDESGMPNNRFLAERTGGTYSTLKVQPAELEDSGVYFCASSQGWGQGALTGANVLTFGAGSRLTVL.

The rearrangement joins TRBV5-5 to TRBJ1-5; tentatively, D is TRBD1 (6 bases). Germline V gene data show CDR1 as SGHKS and CDR2 as YYEKEE (reference sequence). The V end lost 4 bases, the J end lost 8 bases, and 13 bases lay between the germline ends. The CDR3 has 13 residues. The CDR3 sequence is CASSLPSGEPQHF. The CDR3 DNA sequence: TGTGCCAGCAGCCTTCCCTCAGGGGAGCCCCAGCATTTT.

The V call is TRBV10-3, the J call TRBJ1-2, with TRBD1 matching over 7 bases. V lost 7 bases to trimming and J lost 2 bases; unmatched junction nucleotides: 7. The germline V gene has CDR1 ENHRY and CDR2 SYGVKD. The CDR3 is 14 residues long. DNA for the CDR3: TGTGCCATCACAGGCGGAGGGGGCAACTATGGCTACACCTTC. Amino acid sequence: CAITGGGGNYGYTF.

V is TRBV5-4 and J is TRBJ1-2, with TRBD1 identical over 7 bases. The CDR3 length is 14 residues. Germline values: CDR1 SGHNT, CDR2 YYREEE (reference sequence). Unmatched junction bases numbered 7, after V lost 2 bases and J lost 6 bases. The CDR3 bases are TGTGCCAGCAGCTTCGTCCGACAGGGTCATGGCTACACCTTC. Protein: CASSFVRQGHGYTF.

The CDR3 DNA reads TGTGCCAGCAGTCCGGGACAGGCAGGTTCACCCCTCCACTTT. Residues: CASSPGQAGSPLHF. The chain couples TRBV2 to TRBJ1-6; TRBD1 matches 8 bases. With 5 bases clipped from V and 9 bases from J, the junction kept 6 bases outside the gene matches. CDR3 length: 14 amino acids. CDR1 is SNHLY and CDR2 is FYNNEI in the germline V gene.

J is TRBJ1-2 and V is TRBV4-1; TRBD1 agrees at 7 bases. Germline loops: CDR1 MGHRA, CDR2 YSYEKL. The CDR3 has 13 amino acids. The trim removed 1 base at V and 8 bases at J, leaving 4 bases unmatched. This chain's CDR3 is CASSQVGGVGYTF. The CDR3 DNA reads as TGCGCCAGCAGCCAAGTAGGGGGCGTCGGCTACACCTTC.

The chain recombines TRBV6-5 with TRBJ1-5; D might be TRBD1 (5 bases). V gave up 2 bases and J gave up 7 bases, with 9 bases separating them. This CDR3 spans 13 amino acids. Per germline, CDR1 MNHEY and CDR2 SVGAGI. DNA for the CDR3: TGTGCCAGCAGTTACGGGGGGACCCAGCCCCAGCATTTT. Translated: CASSYGGTQPQHF.

The chain uses TRBV7-9 and TRBJ1-6; 9 bases map to TRBD1. V lost 5 bases, J lost 7 bases, and 6 bases stayed unmatched. The CDR3 length is 15 residues. Germline CDR1 is SEHNR and CDR2 is FQNEAQ (reference sequence). The CDR3 DNA is TGTGCCAGCAGCCCAGGGGACAGGGAGAATTCACCCCTCCACTTT. Translation: CASSPGDRENSPLHF.

This chain connects TRBV2 to TRBJ1-5, with a weak D call TRBD1 (6 bases). V lost 6 bases and J 3 bases, leaving 15 bases between the germline ends. The CDR3 sequence is 15 residues long. CDR1 is SNHLY and CDR2 is FYNNEI in the germline V gene. As DNA, the CDR3 is TGTGCCAGCAGCCGACAGGTCCTCAACAATCAGCCCCAGCATTTT. It is translated as CASSRQVLNNQPQHF.

This chain connects TRBV27 to TRBJ2-2; the match to TRBD1 covers 8 bases. Germline V gene sequence: CDR1 MNHEY, CDR2 SMNVEV (reference sequence). CDR3 size: 19 residues. Germline trimming cut 6 bases from V and 5 bases from J; bases unmatched to any gene: 20. The CDR3 coding sequence is TGTGCCAGCAGGCAAAAAGTGGGACCGGGACAGGAAAATACCGGGGAGCTGTTTTTT. It translates to CASRQKVGPGQENTGELFF.

The chain combines TRBV10-3 with TRBJ1-5; 8 bases map to TRBD1. V gave up 6 bases and J gave up 2 bases; unmatched junction bases: 6. Germline CDR1 is ENHRY and CDR2 is SYGVKD. The CDR3 runs to 15 residues. The CDR3 DNA follows: TGTGCCATCAGCAAGACAGGGGAAGGCAATCAGCCCCAGCATTTT. Amino acid sequence: CAISKTGEGNQPQHF.

V is TRBV10-3 and J is TRBJ2-3; 11 bases are a match to TRBD2. From germline, CDR1 is ENHRY and CDR2 SYGVKD. J was trimmed by 0 bases and V by 4 bases; bases with no gene match: 6. The CDR3 length is 17 residues. CDR3 nucleotide sequence: TGTGCCATCAGTGCGGCTAGCGGGAGGTCTAGCACAGATACGCAGTATTTT. It translates to CAISAASGRSSTDTQYF.

This chain links TRBV11-2 with TRBJ2-7; D may be TRBD1 (5 bases). The germline V gene has CDR1 SGHAT and CDR2 FQNNGV. Trimming left V 4 bases short and J 1 base short, with 11 bases between. CDR3 size: 14 residues. The CDR3 loop reads CASSWGGFSYEQYF. The CDR3 region has the DNA TGTGCCAGCAGCTGGGGCGGTTTTTCCTACGAGCAGTACTTC.

This clone was seen only once. The chain is built from TRBV9 and TRBJ1-6; D unresolved. Germline CDR1 SGDLS, CDR2 YYNGEE. Trimming removed 0 bases from V and 7 bases from J, with 5 bases in between. This CDR3 is 13 amino acids long. CDR3 residues: CASSVEGNSPLHF. CDR3 DNA: TGTGCCAGCAGCGTAGAAGGGAATTCACCCCTCCACTTT.

The gene calls are TRBV24-1 and TRBJ2-3, with TRBD1 matching over 10 bases. CDR1 KGHDR and CDR2 SFDVKD come from the germline V gene. The CDR3 has 15 residues. J was trimmed by 2 bases and V by 4 bases; bases with no gene match: 2. The CDR3 bases are TGTGCCACCAGTGAGAGACAGGGGGCCACAGATACGCAGTATTTT. It is translated as CATSERQGATDTQYF.

The chain is built from TRBV4-1 and TRBJ1-1, with TRBD1 matching 8 bases. This CDR3 spans 18 amino acids. Germline lookup yields CDR1 MGHRA and CDR2 YSYEKL. V gave up 3 bases and J gave up 4 bases; unmatched junction bases: 16. The DNA of the CDR3 is TGCGCCAGCAGCCATCCCTTTAAACCCGGGACAGGATCCACTGAAGCTTTCTTT. Its translation: CASSHPFKPGTGSTEAFF.

This chain joins TRBV30 and TRBJ2-7, with D perhaps matching TRBD2 (5 bases). CDR3 size: 13 residues. CDR1 and CDR2 (germline): GTSNPN, SVGIG (reference sequence). V lost 0 bases and J lost 6, with 12 bases in between. The CDR3 DNA sequence: TGTGCCTGGAGTGTATATGGCGGGCGCGAGCAGTACTTC. Its translation: CAWSVYGGREQYF.

The rearrangement uses TRBV4-3 and TRBJ2-5; 9 nucleotides align to TRBD2. This CDR3 is built from 15 residues. CDR1 LGHNA and CDR2 YSLEER come from the germline V gene. V was clipped by 3 bases and J by 4 bases; unmatched bases: 6. CDR3 sequence: CASSQTGTSLETQYF. The CDR3 DNA is TGCGCCAGCAGCCAGACCGGGACTAGCTTAGAGACCCAGTACTTC.

This chain links TRBV7-6 with TRBJ2-3; unclear D gene. The ends were cut back, 5 bases at V and 0 bases at J, with 9 bases in the middle. The CDR3 length is 14 residues. Germline CDR1 and CDR2: SGHVS and FNYEAQ. CDR3 region: CASSMDQSTDTQYF. The CDR3 DNA reads as TGTGCCAGCAGCATGGACCAGAGCACAGATACGCAGTATTTT.

V is TRBV7-9 and J is TRBJ2-1; 8 bases fit TRBD2. Per the germline V gene, CDR1 is SEHNR and CDR2 is FQNEAQ (reference sequence). CDR3 length equals 13 residues. V trimming: 5 bases; J trimming: 5 bases; junction bases outside the gene matches: 2. CDR3 DNA: TGTGCCAGCAGCCGGGGACTAGACAATGAGCAGTTCTTC. Translating it yields CASSRGLDNEQFF.

The CDR3 region is CASSFTGLGEKLFF. CDR3 coding DNA: TGCGCCAGCAGCTTCACGGGGCTGGGGGAAAAACTGTTTTTT. The J gene is TRBJ1-4, the V gene TRBV5-1; TRBD1 is a possible D gene (5 bases). Deletions cut 2 bases from V and 8 bases from J, with 13 bases between. Germline values: CDR1 SGHRS, CDR2 YFSETQ. The CDR3 extends over 14 amino acids.

The chain couples TRBV19 to TRBJ1-5; no clear D gene. The germline CDR1 and CDR2 sequences are LNHDA and SQIVND (reference sequence). CDR3 length equals 16 residues. The germline V and J ends were trimmed by 3 bases and 3 bases, with 15 bases remaining between them. CDR3 in amino acids: CASSMLAGLLNQPQHF. CDR3 coding DNA: TGTGCCAGTAGTATGCTGGCAGGCCTCCTCAATCAGCCCCAGCATTTT.

The chain is built from TRBV12-5 and TRBJ1-5; D remains unclear. V was shortened by 1 base and J by 5 bases, with 6 bases between the two germline ends. Germline CDR1 and CDR2: LGHNT and FRNRAP. This CDR3 is built from 13 residues. The chain's CDR3 is CASGLGTHQPQHF. CDR3 sequence (DNA): TGTGCTAGTGGTTTGGGGACCCATCAGCCCCAGCATTTT.

This clone was recorded only once. This sequence joins TRBV5-4 and TRBJ2-2, with 7 nucleotides matching TRBD1. The CDR3 is 16 amino acids. V shed 0 bases, J shed 7 bases, and the junction held 9 bases outside the gene matches. The germline gives CDR1 SGHNT, CDR2 YYREEE (reference sequence). In DNA form, the CDR3 reads TGTGCCAGCAGCTTGGCTCGAGGGGGCGCGGGCGGGGAGCTGTTTTTT. Translation gives CASSLARGGAGGELFF.

This chain uses TRBV14 with TRBJ2-5, with D perhaps assigned TRBD1 or TRBD2 (5 bases each). Germline CDR1 and CDR2: SGHDN and FVKESK. There are 15 residues in the CDR3. V was trimmed by 0 bases and J by 2 bases, leaving 10 bases between them. The CDR3 loop is CASSQDKGRQETQYF. The CDR3 DNA reads as TGTGCCAGCAGCCAAGATAAGGGACGGCAAGAGACCCAGTACTTC.

This clone appeared a few times. The genes are TRBV5-6 and TRBJ2-5; 7 bases fit TRBD1. This CDR3 is built from 16 residues. Germline CDR1 and CDR2: SGHDT and YYEEEE. V lost 1 base and J lost 2; bases outside the gene matches: 8. The DNA of the CDR3 is TGTGCCAGCAGCTTGACGTCCGGCAGGGGGCAAGAGACCCAGTACTTC. This translates into CASSLTSGRGQETQYF. Complete variable domain (other parts from reference TRBV5-6 and TRBJ2-5): DAGVTQSPTHLIKTRGQQVTLRCSPKSGHDTVSWYQQALGQGPQFIFQYYEEEERQRGNFPDRFSGHQFPNYSSELNVNALLLGDSALYLCASSLTSGRGQETQYFGPGTRLLVL.

The chain employs TRBV19 and TRBJ1-4; D unclear. The CDR3 covers 12 residues. V was clipped by 5 bases and J by 6 bases, with 7 bases between them. CDR1 is LNHDA and CDR2 is SQIVND in the germline V gene (reference sequence). CDR3 in DNA: TGTGCCAGTAGTGAGAGGGATGAAAAACTGTTTTTT. This translates into CASSERDEKLFF.